The 15 T cell receptor beta chains listed next were all sequenced from one sample in a study of Ad26.COV2.S vaccination and SARS-CoV-2 variants. Treatment in this sample: some 20 received Ad26.COV2.S at low or high dose, single or two shots; about five received placebo; per-sample allocation not given. Each sample was drawn 63 days after the first injection (of vaccine or placebo). Clones were sequenced by immunoSEQ multiplex PCR, and TCRdb holds only the in-frame ones, with some missing. The sample holds 350,000 to 450,000 clones, around 82% seen once. The sample here was peripheral blood, taken in a trial of Ad26.COV2.S vaccine versus placebo. All receptors derive from a person between 18 and 65 years old who received the Ad26.COV2.S COVID-19 vaccine or a placebo.

The V call is TRBV6-5, the J call TRBJ1-5; TRBD1 aligns across 7 bases. Per the germline V gene, CDR1 is MNHEY and CDR2 is SVGAGI. The V and J ends lost 7 bases and 5 bases, in that order; junction bases with no gene match: 8. CDR3 length: 14 residues. The CDR3 bases are TGTGCCAGCACCTTCCAGGGGGGCGATCAGCCCCAGCATTTT. This encodes CASTFQGGDQPQHF.

The chain links TRBV6-1 to TRBJ2-2; 13 nucleotides line up with TRBD2. V dropped 4 bases and J dropped 5; count of bases not matched to a gene: 4. CDR3 length: 16 amino acids. Germline V CDR1 and CDR2: MNHNS, SASEGT. The CDR3 region has the DNA TGTGCCAGCAGTGGACTAGCGGGGGGCTCAACCGGGGAGCTGTTTTTT. It is translated as CASSGLAGGSTGELFF.

This chain connects TRBV24-1 to TRBJ2-2; D is ambiguous. This CDR3 has 12 amino acids. Germline V gene sequence: CDR1 KGHDR, CDR2 SFDVKD. Trimming pared 5 bases from V and 6 bases from J, leaving 6 bases between. In DNA, the CDR3 is TGTGCCACCAGTGGTAGAGCCGGGGAGCTGTTTTTT. Encoded protein: CATSGRAGELFF.

This clone was seen only once. The chain links TRBV7-9 to TRBJ2-5; D not certain. In germline, CDR1 is SEHNR, CDR2 FQNEAQ (reference sequence). This CDR3 is built from 10 residues. Trimming took off 3 bases at V and 11 bases at J, with 7 bases between the two ends. For the CDR3, the DNA is TGTGCCAGCAGCTTTGATTTTCAGTACTTC. This encodes CASSFDFQYF.

There are a few counts of this clone. V gene TRBV6-5 combines with J gene TRBJ2-1; 9 nucleotides match TRBD2. V dropped 7 bases and J dropped 4; count of bases not matched to a gene: 5. The V gene's germline CDR1 is MNHEY and CDR2 SVGAGI. This CDR3 is built from 14 residues. CDR3 DNA sequence: TGTGCCAGCACACCGGGACTAGCTTACAATGAGCAGTTCTTC. This codes for CASTPGLAYNEQFF.

This clone was seen just once. The V and J genes are TRBV2 and TRBJ2-5; tentatively, D is TRBD1 (6 bases). Germline loops: CDR1 SNHLY, CDR2 FYNNEI. The CDR3 is 14 amino acids. The germline V and J ends were trimmed by 4 bases and 5 bases, with 14 bases remaining between them. CDR3 amino acids: CASSGTVAGETQYF. The CDR3 DNA reads TGTGCCAGCAGTGGGACAGTTGCAGGGGAGACCCAGTACTTC.

This clone was seen a single time. The chain links TRBV5-1 to TRBJ1-2, with D hard to call. The CDR3 has 14 amino acids. Germline lookup yields CDR1 SGHRS and CDR2 YFSETQ. V shed 0 bases and J shed 4 bases, with 10 bases lying between them. This CDR3 reads CASSLEDGFYGYTF. As DNA, the CDR3 is TGCGCCAGCAGCTTGGAGGACGGGTTCTATGGCTACACCTTC.

The chain combines TRBV2 with TRBJ2-5; 9 bases match TRBD1. Germline lookup yields CDR1 SNHLY and CDR2 FYNNEI. Losses at the gene ends were 11 bases for V and 5 bases for J; bases not matched to a gene: 6. This CDR3 has 12 residues. DNA for the CDR3: TGTGCCGGGCGGGACAGGGACGAGACCCAGTACTTC. Its translation is CAGRDRDETQYF.

This chain connects TRBV3-1 (or the pseudogene TRBV3-2) to TRBJ2-3; TRBD2 agrees at 9 bases. There are 15 residues in the CDR3. The V and J ends lost 6 bases and 2 bases, in that order; junction bases with no gene match: 6. The V gene's germline CDR1 is LGHDT and CDR2 YNNKEL (reference sequence). The CDR3 protein is CASRSGLALTDTQYF. The CDR3 region has the DNA TGTGCCAGCAGGTCGGGACTAGCACTCACAGATACGCAGTATTTT.

The gene calls are TRBV3-1 (or the pseudogene TRBV3-2) and TRBJ2-2; a weak D match, TRBD1 (5 bases). V was shortened by 4 bases and J by 7 bases, with 16 bases between the two germline ends. Germline V gene lookup returns CDR1 LGHDT and CDR2 YNNKEL (reference sequence). The CDR3 consists of 15 residues. The CDR3 protein is CASSPYGQRVGELFF. CDR3 nucleotides: TGTGCCAGCAGCCCTTATGGACAAAGGGTCGGGGAGCTGTTTTTT.

As concerns this clone: Other DNA sequences in this sample translate to the same CDR3. The gene calls are TRBV5-1 and TRBJ1-1; possible D gene TRBD1, 5 bases. Deletions cut 4 bases from V and 2 bases from J, with 12 bases between. This CDR3 is built from 14 residues. Germline CDR1 reads SGHRS; CDR2 reads YFSETQ. The CDR3 is CASSIGQINTEAFF. The CDR3 nucleotides read TGCGCCAGCAGCATAGGACAAATTAACACTGAAGCTTTCTTT.

The J gene is TRBJ1-3, the V gene TRBV19, with D perhaps matching TRBD1 (6 bases). Trimming took off 2 bases at V and 4 bases at J, with 24 bases between the two ends. The CDR3 consists of 19 residues. Germline CDR1 reads LNHDA; CDR2 reads SQIVND (reference sequence). CDR3: CASSIRGQLRSLTGNTIYF. CDR3 bases: TGTGCCAGTAGTATACGAGGACAGCTGAGGTCCTTGACAGGAAACACCATATATTTT.

CDR3 sequence: CASEPGQGAYEQYF. The DNA of the CDR3 is TGTGCCTCGGAGCCGGGACAGGGTGCTTACGAGCAGTACTTC. J is TRBJ2-7 and V is TRBV30, with 9 bases that match TRBD1. There are 14 residues in the CDR3. V lost 7 bases to trimming and J lost 4 bases; unmatched junction nucleotides: 11. CDR1 and CDR2 from the germline V gene are GTSNPN and SVGIG (reference sequence).

This clone was picked up one time. The rearrangement links TRBV28 to TRBJ2-5; 7 nucleotides agree with TRBD2. CDR1 and CDR2 from the germline V gene are MDHEN and SYDVKM. V lost 5 bases to trimming and J lost 5 bases; unmatched junction nucleotides: 5. The CDR3 is 13 amino acids. The CDR3 loop reads CASSQLAWETQYF. CDR3 coding DNA: TGTGCCAGCAGTCAACTAGCGTGGGAGACCCAGTACTTC.

This clone has just one count. This chain joins TRBV19 and TRBJ1-6, with a possible D match to TRBD1 (6 bases). Germline lookup yields CDR1 LNHDA and CDR2 SQIVND (reference sequence). This CDR3 has 12 residues. The V gene lost 3 bases and the J gene lost 13 bases, with 10 bases spanning the gap. The CDR3 is CASSMAGAPLHF. In DNA, the CDR3 is TGTGCCAGTAGTATGGCAGGGGCTCCCCTCCACTTT.